This T cell receptor (beta chain) is drawn from a study of tissue T cells after allogeneic stem cell transplantation. Study conclusions and caveats: Anatomically similar tissues had similar TCR repertoires within each patient. Only a limited share of tissue TCRs appeared in blood or spleen.

CDR1 is KGHPV and CDR2 is FQNQEV in the germline V gene (reference sequence). Trimming left V 4 bases short and J 4 bases short, with 10 bases between. This CDR3 region has 14 residues. Sample time point: mouse harvest day 7 after allogeneic transplant. Tail vein injection delivered 10^7 T-cell-depleted bone marrow cells and 10^6 splenic CD5+ T cells. Mice had MHC-mismatched B6 into BALB/c GVHD, sampled day 7 or 14. TCRdb's copy holds only in-frame clones and misses some; the assay was immunoSEQ multiplex PCR. Here the sample spans thousands of clones, around 50% being singletons. On this clone itself: Its cognate antigen is unknown. Genes here carry mouse names. The read stops 1 residue short of the end of the CDR3; the missing end is completed from the germline J gene.

The sequence came from a female BALB/c mouse given C57BL/6 T cells with graft-versus-host disease after an allogeneic hematopoietic cell transplant. Sequenced material: gut tissue. J is TRBJ2-2 and V is TRBV26; tentatively, D is TRBD1 or TRBD2 (6 bases each). The sequenced CDR3 bases are TGTGCCAGCAGTCCCCGGGGGCCCACCGGGCAGCTCTAC. It encodes CASSPRGPTGQLY. In full, the CDR3 reads CASSPRGPTGQLYF.